The rows below give T cell receptor beta chains drawn from one sample of a study of shared clonotypes between healthy human individuals. Method: immunoSEQ multiplex PCR; TCRdb's copy keeps in-frame clones and lacks some. The repertoire holds about 680,000 clones, with under 95% as singletons. Material for sequencing was naive CD8+ T cells sorted from blood. The origin of the receptors is a man younger than 40 in good health. CDR3s include the opening cysteine and the closing phenylalanine or tryptophan. The order of the fields is V gene, J gene, D gene, clone size, CDR3 protein, CDR3 DNA. D genes are given only for firm matches. Clone size appears in some rows only: once, few, many, or a class for an expanded clone.

v_gene: TRBV4-1
j_gene: TRBJ2-7
d_gene: TRBD2
abundance: NA
CDR3aa: CASSQDREGPYEQYF
CDR3nt: TGCGCCAGCAGCCAAGATCGGGAGGGCCCGTACGAGCAGTACTTC

v_gene: TRBV28
j_gene: TRBJ1-2
d_gene: NA
abundance: NA
CDR3aa: CASSEGYGYTF
CDR3nt: TGTGCCAGCAGCGAGGGCTATGGCTACACCTTC

v_gene: TRBV29-1
j_gene: TRBJ2-3
d_gene: NA
abundance: NA
CDR3aa: CSTNGRDTQYF
CDR3nt: TGCAGCACCAATGGGAGAGATACGCAGTATTTT

v_gene: TRBV27
j_gene: TRBJ1-5
d_gene: TRBD1
abundance: NA
CDR3aa: CASSINRGNQPQHF
CDR3nt: TGTGCCAGCAGTATAAACAGGGGTAATCAGCCCCAGCATTTT

v_gene: TRBV29-1
j_gene: TRBJ2-7
d_gene: NA
abundance: NA
CDR3aa: CSVFPGAETPYEQYF
CDR3nt: TGCAGCGTGTTCCCCGGGGCGGAGACCCCCTACGAGCAGTACTTC

v_gene: TRBV7-6
j_gene: TRBJ2-1
d_gene: TRBD1
abundance: NA
CDR3aa: CASSSPDRSYNEQFF
CDR3nt: TGTGCCAGCAGCTCTCCGGACAGGTCGTATAATGAGCAGTTCTTC

v_gene: TRBV5-4
j_gene: TRBJ2-2
d_gene: NA
abundance: NA
CDR3aa: CASSWGTANTGELFF
CDR3nt: TGTGCCAGCAGCTGGGGGACGGCGAACACCGGGGAGCTGTTTTTT

v_gene: TRBV29-1
j_gene: TRBJ2-7
d_gene: NA
abundance: NA
CDR3aa: CSSRDTNYEQYF
CDR3nt: TGCAGCTCCCGGGACACCAACTACGAGCAGTACTTC

v_gene: TRBV28
j_gene: TRBJ1-1
d_gene: NA
abundance: NA
CDR3aa: CASSFLQGSKAFF
CDR3nt: TGTGCCAGCAGTTTCCTACAGGGATCTAAAGCTTTCTTT

v_gene: TRBV27
j_gene: TRBJ2-4
d_gene: NA
abundance: once
CDR3aa: CASSPPPQGRMENIQYF
CDR3nt: TGTGCCAGCAGTCCACCACCCCAGGGGCGGATGGAAAACATTCAGTACTTC

v_gene: TRBV5-4
j_gene: TRBJ2-5
d_gene: NA
abundance: NA
CDR3aa: CASSLFLGSQETQYF
CDR3nt: TGTGCCAGCAGCCTATTCCTAGGGAGTCAAGAGACCCAGTACTTC

v_gene: TRBV10-1
j_gene: TRBJ2-1
d_gene: TRBD2
abundance: NA
CDR3aa: CASSEGLAGVNEQFF
CDR3nt: TGCGCCAGCAGTGAGGGACTAGCGGGAGTGAATGAGCAGTTCTTC

v_gene: TRBV15
j_gene: TRBJ2-7
d_gene: NA
abundance: NA
CDR3aa: CATSSYSGINRYEQYF
CDR3nt: TGTGCCACCAGCAGCTATAGCGGCATAAACCGCTACGAGCAGTACTTC

v_gene: TRBV28
j_gene: TRBJ1-5
d_gene: TRBD1
abundance: NA
CDR3aa: CASSGQGQGEAHQPQHF
CDR3nt: TGTGCCAGCAGTGGCCAGGGACAGGGAGAAGCGCATCAGCCCCAGCATTTT

v_gene: TRBV7-9
j_gene: TRBJ2-2
d_gene: TRBD2
abundance: NA
CDR3aa: CASSPIAGADGELFF
CDR3nt: TGTGCCAGCAGCCCGATAGCGGGAGCGGACGGGGAGCTGTTTTTT

v_gene: TRBV19
j_gene: TRBJ1-5
d_gene: NA
abundance: NA
CDR3aa: CASNLDGINQPQHF
CDR3nt: TGTGCCAGTAACCTGGACGGGATCAATCAGCCCCAGCATTTT

v_gene: TRBV7-2
j_gene: TRBJ2-5
d_gene: TRBD1
abundance: NA
CDR3aa: CASSLVTGEETQYF
CDR3nt: TGTGCCAGCAGTCTAGTTACAGGGGAAGAGACCCAGTACTTC